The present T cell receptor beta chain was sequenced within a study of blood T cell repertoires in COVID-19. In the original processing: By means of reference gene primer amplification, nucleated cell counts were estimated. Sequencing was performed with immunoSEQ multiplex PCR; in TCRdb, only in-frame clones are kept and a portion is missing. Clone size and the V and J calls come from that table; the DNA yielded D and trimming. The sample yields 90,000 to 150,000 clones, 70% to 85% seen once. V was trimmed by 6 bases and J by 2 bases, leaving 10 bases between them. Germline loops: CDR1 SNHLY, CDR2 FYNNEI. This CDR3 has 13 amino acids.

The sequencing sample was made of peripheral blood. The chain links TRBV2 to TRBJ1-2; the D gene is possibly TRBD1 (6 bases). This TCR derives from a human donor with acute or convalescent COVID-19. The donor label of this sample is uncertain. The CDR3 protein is CASRTGPNYGYTF. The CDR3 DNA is TGTGCCAGCAGGACAGGCCCGAACTATGGCTACACCTTC.